One and the same sample provided the 16 T cell receptor beta chains below, sequenced in a study of cytomegalovirus exposure and HLA in healthy donors. The PCR was carried out with 60 Vbeta primers and 13 Jbeta primers. Measured with immunoSEQ multiplex PCR; TCRdb has only the in-frame clones, and not every one. The data contain about 190,000 clones, around 79% of them singletons. The sample was PBMCs. All receptors come from a woman aged 18-29 years in good health and CMV-seronegative.

In this sample, this clone turned up a few times. The J gene is TRBJ1-5, the V gene TRBV7-2; TRBD1 matches 10 bases. The germline CDR1 and CDR2 sequences are SGHTA and FQGNSA. This CDR3 is built from 16 residues. V lost 0 bases to trimming and J lost 6 bases; unmatched junction nucleotides: 5. CDR3 sequence reads: CASSLARTGGFQPQHF. The CDR3 DNA reads as TGTGCCAGCAGCTTAGCAAGGACAGGGGGTTTTCAGCCCCAGCATTTT.

The chain couples TRBV29-1 to TRBJ2-3; possibly TRBD2 for D (5 bases). CDR3 length: 18 amino acids. Germline loops: CDR1 SQVTM, CDR2 ANQGSEA. V lost 3 bases to trimming and J lost 4 bases, with 26 bases between them. The CDR3: CSVDGPVNWTRRPDTQYF. CDR3 nucleotide sequence: TGCAGCGTTGACGGACCTGTAAATTGGACTCGAAGGCCAGATACGCAGTATTTT.

This clone has more than one count but fewer than ten. The V and J genes are TRBV28 and TRBJ1-1; D not resolved. CDR1 is MDHEN and CDR2 is SYDVKM in the germline V gene. V dropped 7 bases and J dropped 0 bases, with 12 bases sitting between them. The CDR3 runs 14 residues. The CDR3 nucleotides are TGTGCCAGCACAGGTTTTAGAATGAACACTGAAGCTTTCTTT. Translating gives CASTGFRMNTEAFF.

A few counts support this clone. This chain uses TRBV29-1 with TRBJ1-1, with 11 bases fitting TRBD1. V trimming: 8 bases; J trimming: 0 bases; junction bases outside the gene matches: 17. The CDR3 is made up of 18 amino acids. Germline lookup yields CDR1 SQVTM and CDR2 ANQGSEA. As DNA, the CDR3 is TGCAGCTTTGGGGGGGACAGGGGGGAATGGCATATGAACACTGAAGCTTTCTTT. It translates to CSFGGDRGEWHMNTEAFF. Full variable domain (remainder filled in from reference TRBV29-1 and TRBJ1-1): SAVISQKPSRDICQRGTSLTIQCQVDSQVTMMFWYRQQPGQSLTLIATANQGSEATYESGFVIDKFPISRPNLTFSTLTVSNMSPEDSSIYLCSFGGDRGEWHMNTEAFFGQGTRLTVV.

The CDR3, as DNA: TGTGCCAGCAGCTTTCAGGCAAATCAGCCCCAGCATTTT. It translates to CASSFQANQPQHF. This chain connects TRBV7-2 to TRBJ1-5; D not resolved. V was trimmed by 3 bases and J by 4 bases, leaving 7 bases between them. Germline CDR1 and CDR2: SGHTA and FQGNSA. This CDR3 region has 13 residues.

The rearrangement joins TRBV6-5 to TRBJ2-1, with TRBD2 matching 10 bases. The CDR3 consists of 15 residues. Germline loops: CDR1 MNHEY, CDR2 SVGAGI. Trimming took 6 bases from V and 8 from J; bases not matched to a gene: 10. The CDR3 region has the DNA TGTGCCAGCAGCGTACGAGCTAGCGGGAGAGATGAGCAGTTCTTC. Amino acids: CASSVRASGRDEQFF.

This clone has just one count. The V and J genes are TRBV6-1 and TRBJ2-7; 11 nucleotides match TRBD1. The length of the CDR3 is 14 residues. Germline CDR1 and CDR2: MNHNS and SASEGT. V was clipped by 7 bases and J by 5 bases; unmatched bases: 7. The CDR3 DNA follows: TGTGCCAGCATCCGGACAGGGGGCATCCACGAGCAGTACTTC. It yields the protein CASIRTGGIHEQYF.

The chain is built from TRBV7-2 and TRBJ2-7; maybe TRBD1 (6 bases). Trimming removed 5 bases from V and 1 base from J, with 9 bases in between. This CDR3 contains 13 residues. Per the germline V gene, CDR1 is SGHTA and CDR2 is FQGNSA. The CDR3: CASSGQLSYEQYF. The CDR3 DNA reads as TGTGCCAGCAGCGGACAGCTTTCCTACGAGCAGTACTTC.

The chain employs TRBV14 and TRBJ1-1; D gene ambiguous. This CDR3 is built from 14 residues. The germline CDR1 and CDR2 sequences are SGHDN and FVKESK. Trimming took 1 base from V and 6 from J, leaving 12 bases between them. The CDR3 coding sequence is TGTGCCAGCAGCCAAGTTTCGGTTTTGGCTGAAGCTTTCTTT. Amino acids: CASSQVSVLAEAFF.

This clone was picked up one time. This chain uses TRBV10-2 with TRBJ1-1; TRBD1 might be the D (6 bases). The CDR3 is 14 amino acids. V shed 2 bases and J shed 1 base, with 8 bases lying between them. CDR1 is WSHSY and CDR2 is SAAADI in the germline V gene. The CDR3 DNA reads TGCGCCAGCAGTGAGGGGGGGGCGAACACTGAAGCTTTCTTT. This translates into CASSEGGANTEAFF.

This clone appeared a few times. The chain links TRBV6-1 to TRBJ1-1; tentatively, D is TRBD1 (6 bases). CDR1 and CDR2 from the germline V gene are MNHNS and SASEGT. Trimming pared 7 bases from V and 1 base from J, leaving 13 bases between. This CDR3 comprises 14 residues. CDR3 sequence (DNA): TGTGCCAGCACACCGGGACACCAGAACACTGAAGCTTTCTTT. The encoded protein is CASTPGHQNTEAFF.

J is TRBJ2-5 and V is TRBV5-1; tentatively, D is TRBD1 (5 bases). V gave up 6 bases and J gave up 5 bases, with 11 bases separating them. CDR1 and CDR2 (germline): SGHRS, YFSETQ. This CDR3 comprises 12 residues. The CDR3 DNA follows: TGCGCCAGCAAGGACACCGTGGAGACCCAGTACTTC. This sequence encodes CASKDTVETQYF.

This clone turned up a few times. The rearrangement uses TRBV27 and TRBJ1-1; 10 bases are shared with TRBD1. V dropped 8 bases and J dropped 1; count of bases not matched to a gene: 13. CDR3 length equals 17 residues. Germline CDR1 and CDR2: MNHEY and SMNVEV (reference sequence). CDR3: CASRHGTGDGRNTEAFF. The CDR3 DNA is TGTGCCAGCCGACACGGGACAGGGGACGGGAGGAACACTGAAGCTTTCTTT.

CDR3: CASSRGQGSGELFF. CDR3 coding DNA: TGTGCCAGCAGTCGGGGACAGGGGTCCGGGGAGCTGTTTTTT. The rearrangement joins TRBV9 to TRBJ2-2; 10 nucleotides line up with TRBD1. The CDR3 length is 14 residues. Germline lookup yields CDR1 SGDLS and CDR2 YYNGEE. J gave up 6 bases and V 5 bases, and 4 bases lay outside the gene matches.

The chain joins TRBV7-6 to TRBJ1-1; D possibly corresponds to TRBD1 (6 bases). In germline, CDR1 is SGHVS, CDR2 FNYEAQ. The CDR3 length is 14 residues. V dropped 4 bases and J dropped 10 bases, with 19 bases sitting between them. As DNA, the CDR3 is TGTGCCAGCAGCTCCTTAGATCGACAGGTGGGAGCTTTCTTT. This sequence encodes CASSSLDRQVGAFF.

V gene TRBV18 combines with J gene TRBJ1-1, with TRBD1 identical over 9 bases. J lost 0 bases, V lost 5 bases, and 4 bases had no gene match. The CDR3 consists of 15 residues. Germline V gene data show CDR1 as KGHSH and CDR2 as LQKENI. The CDR3 is CASSEQGALNTEAFF. The CDR3 coding sequence is TGTGCCAGCTCAGAACAGGGGGCACTGAACACTGAAGCTTTCTTT.